The 15 T cell receptor beta chains in this list originate from one sample, sequenced in a study of long-term antiretroviral therapy in people with HIV (dated by TCRdb to 2021 to 2024). The immunoSEQ hsTCRB v3.0 assay was used at survey level resolution for TRB variable region sequencing. Sourced from immuneACCESS, this table was stored by TCRdb with only in-frame sequences that have V and J called. A share of the clones is absent; for the studies checked, an unresolved V gene accounts for under half, and the remainder has no known explanation. In all, the sample holds 15,000 to 20,000 clones, and around 80% of those were seen once. The top ten clones comprise 6.5% to 7.5% of the sample. The sample consisted of unsorted PBMCs, taken 2.2 years after starting antiretroviral therapy. Receptor source: a man aged 45 to 65 with HIV.

J is TRBJ2-1 and V is TRBV9; TRBD2 aligns across 10 bases. J gave up 8 bases and V 2 bases, and 10 bases lay outside the gene matches. The CDR3 consists of 16 residues. CDR1 is SGDLS and CDR2 is YYNGEE in the germline V gene. The CDR3 nucleotides read TGTGCCAGCAGCGTCCGTCCCCTAGCGGGAGACCATGAGCAGTTCTTC. Its translation: CASSVRPLAGDHEQFF. Drawing the rest from reference TRBV9 and TRBJ2-1, the complete variable domain is DSGVTQTPKHLITATGQRVTLRCSPRSGDLSVYWYQQSLDQGLQFLIQYYNGEERAKGNILERFSAQQFPDLHSELNLSSLELGDSALYFCASSVRPLAGDHEQFFGPGTRLTVL.

The rearrangement uses TRBV11-2 and TRBJ2-5; D unresolved. The J call is doubtful: the DNA matches TRBJ2-7 better. Germline loops: CDR1 SGHAT, CDR2 FQNNGV. The CDR3 sequence is 11 residues long. CDR3 in DNA: TGTGCCAGCAGCTCCCAGTACGAGCAGTACTTC. This codes for CASSSQYEQYF.

The gene calls are TRBV28 and TRBJ2-7; 8 bases agree with TRBD1. Germline CDR1 is MDHEN and CDR2 is SYDVKM. Unmatched junction bases numbered 7, after V lost 2 bases and J lost 1 base. The CDR3 sequence is 16 residues long. The chain's CDR3 is CASSLHPGGGSYEQYF. CDR3 nucleotide sequence: TGTGCCAGCAGTTTACACCCAGGGGGCGGATCCTACGAGCAGTACTTC.

The rearrangement links TRBV6-5 to TRBJ2-5; 9 bases map to TRBD1. The DNA end favors TRBJ2-7, so the J call may be wrong. This CDR3 is 14 amino acids long. CDR1 MNHEY and CDR2 SVGAGI come from the germline V gene. The CDR3 spells CASTPGTGSHEQYF. In DNA form, the CDR3 reads TGTGCCAGCACCCCCGGGACAGGGAGCCACGAGCAGTACTTC.

The chain uses TRBV12-5 and TRBJ1-1, with D maybe TRBD1 (6 bases). CDR1 is LGHNT and CDR2 is FRNRAP in the germline V gene. The CDR3 totals 14 residues. V was trimmed by 2 bases and J by 8 bases, leaving 15 bases between them. Here the CDR3 reads CASGLTPTGREAFF. CDR3 nucleotides: TGTGCTAGTGGTTTGACCCCGACAGGACGCGAAGCTTTCTTT.

In DNA form, the CDR3 reads TGTGCCAGCACGCTTCAGGAAGGGCTGCAGTTCTTC. Protein sequence: CASTLQEGLQFF. The rearrangement uses TRBV7-2 and TRBJ2-1, with D uncertain. Germline V lookup: CDR1 SGHTA, CDR2 FQGNSA. The CDR3 extends over 12 amino acids. Trimming shortened V by 7 bases and J by 12 bases, and 16 bases separated the two germline ends.

V and J are TRBV25-1 and TRBJ2-1; 10 nucleotides agree with TRBD2. J gave up 8 bases and V 4 bases, and 14 bases lay outside the gene matches. The CDR3 sequence is 17 residues long. Germline-derived CDR1 and CDR2 are MGHDK and SYGVNS. The CDR3, as DNA: TGTGCCAGCAGTGTTTCCCCCCTAGCGGGGGCATTCGATGAGCAGTTCTTC. It yields the protein CASSVSPLAGAFDEQFF.

The rearrangement joins TRBV2 to TRBJ2-1; a possible D gene is TRBD2 (5 bases). The CDR3 totals 11 residues. With 8 bases removed from V and 5 bases from J, the gap between germline ends came to 7 bases. Germline CDR1 SNHLY, CDR2 FYNNEI. CDR3 bases: TGTGCCAGCCCCGGGAACAATGAGCAGTTCTTC. The encoded protein is CASPGNNEQFF.

The V and J genes are TRBV2 and TRBJ2-2, with D uncertain. Trimming left V 0 bases short and J 5 bases short, with 7 bases between. CDR1 SNHLY and CDR2 FYNNEI come from the germline V gene. This CDR3 is 14 amino acids long. DNA for the CDR3: TGTGCCAGCAGTGAAGCGAAGGGTACCGGGGAGCTGTTTTTT. Residues: CASSEAKGTGELFF.

This rearrangement joins TRBV25-1 to TRBJ1-1; D perhaps matches TRBD1 (5 bases). Germline CDR1 reads MGHDK; CDR2 reads SYGVNS. V was shortened by 5 bases and J by 10 bases, with 20 bases between the two germline ends. There are 14 residues in the CDR3. The CDR3 region has the DNA TGTGCCAGCAGTCCCTCCGGGACTCTAAGGGGAGCTTTCTTT. Translating it yields CASSPSGTLRGAFF.

The rearrangement links TRBV11-1 to TRBJ2-5; the D gene is possibly TRBD1 (5 bases). The CDR3 loop spans 13 amino acids. V was shortened by 8 bases and J by 2 bases, with 12 bases between the two germline ends. Looked up from germline, CDR1 is SGHAT and CDR2 is FQDESV (reference sequence). The CDR3 sequence: CASGQGHQETQYF. The CDR3 coding sequence is TGTGCCAGCGGTCAGGGTCATCAAGAGACCCAGTACTTC.

The V gene is TRBV5-1, the J gene TRBJ2-2, with 9 bases fitting TRBD2. The CDR3 sequence is 15 residues long. Germline V CDR1 and CDR2: SGHRS, YFSETQ. The V and J ends lost 2 bases and 5 bases, in that order; junction bases with no gene match: 4. CDR3 coding DNA: TGCGCCAGCAGCTTTAGCGGGAGCGGAACCGGGGAGCTGTTTTTT. Protein product: CASSFSGSGTGELFF.

The rearrangement joins TRBV9 to TRBJ1-2; D unresolved. The V gene lost 6 bases and the J gene lost 4 bases, with 13 bases spanning the gap. The CDR3 loop spans 13 amino acids. Germline CDR1 SGDLS, CDR2 YYNGEE. CDR3: CASTAEGPYGYTF. In DNA, the CDR3 is TGTGCCAGCACTGCGGAGGGTCCCTATGGCTACACCTTC.

The gene calls are TRBV2 and TRBJ2-7; the match to TRBD1 covers 8 bases. The V gene's germline CDR1 is SNHLY and CDR2 FYNNEI. The CDR3 loop spans 14 amino acids. Trimming took 6 bases from V and 3 from J; bases not matched to a gene: 7. The CDR3, as DNA: TGTGCCAGCAGGGAGGACAGGGCCTTCTACGAGCAGTACTTC. It codes for CASREDRAFYEQYF.

This chain links TRBV5-6 with TRBJ2-7; D could derive from TRBD1 or TRBD2 (5 bases each). CDR1 and CDR2 from the germline V gene are SGHDT and YYEEEE. This CDR3 is built from 16 residues. Trimming stripped 0 bases from V and 0 bases from J, with 13 bases between. CDR3 bases: TGTGCCAGCAGCTTGGGAGGGGCTGTAATCTCCTACGAGCAGTACTTC. It encodes CASSLGGAVISYEQYF. Full variable domain (remainder filled in from reference TRBV5-6 and TRBJ2-7): DAGVTQSPTHLIKTRGQQVTLRCSPKSGHDTVSWYQQALGQGPQFIFQYYEEEERQRGNFPDRFSGHQFPNYSSELNVNALLLGDSALYLCASSLGGAVISYEQYFGPGTRLTVT.